The 9 T cell receptor beta chains below all came from one sample that was sequenced in a study of cytotoxic CD8 clonotypes in ibrutinib-treated CLL. Only in-frame clones appear in the TCRdb table, and some are missing; sequencing was by immunoSEQ multiplex PCR. Of approximately 350,000 clones detected, 60% to 80% appear once; the ten largest clones hold around 6.3%. This material consisted of PBMCs, taken after 36 months of ibrutinib treatment. These receptors were taken from a human donor with chronic lymphocytic leukemia.

CDR3: CASSQDNRAGEQYF. CDR3 nucleotide sequence: TGCGCCAGCAGCCAAGATAACAGGGCGGGCGAGCAGTACTTC. The chain uses TRBV4-3 and TRBJ2-7; possibly TRBD1 for D (6 bases). V was shortened by 0 bases and J by 6 bases, with 12 bases between the two germline ends. CDR3 length equals 14 residues. Germline CDR1 LGHNA, CDR2 YSLEER.

The gene calls are TRBV9 and TRBJ1-2; D remains ambiguous. Trimming left V 3 bases short and J 7 bases short, with 13 bases between. CDR3 length: 13 amino acids. The germline V gene encodes CDR1 SGDLS and CDR2 YYNGEE. In nucleotides, the CDR3 is TGTGCCAGCAGCGACGACATTTGGGGTGGCTACACCTTC. It specifies CASSDDIWGGYTF.

J is TRBJ2-3 and V is TRBV10-3; a possible D gene is TRBD1 (6 bases). This CDR3 comprises 14 residues. Trimming took 0 bases from V and 4 from J, leaving 8 bases between them. In germline, CDR1 is ENHRY, CDR2 SYGVKD. The CDR3 sequence is CAISESKGADTQYF. DNA of the CDR3: TGTGCCATCAGTGAGTCGAAGGGGGCAGATACGCAGTATTTT.

This clone has just a few counts. The chain recombines TRBV18 with TRBJ2-1, with D possibly TRBD2 on 6 matching bases. From germline, CDR1 is KGHSH and CDR2 LQKENI. This CDR3 has 13 residues. The V and J ends lost 4 bases and 10 bases respectively, with 14 bases between them. The CDR3 DNA is TGTGCCAGCTCACTCCTTGGAGGGCAGGAGCAGTTCTTC. It is translated as CASSLLGGQEQFF.

This chain joins TRBV6-6 and TRBJ1-1, with 7 nucleotides matching TRBD1. This CDR3 comprises 15 residues. V gave up 7 bases and J gave up 2 bases; unmatched junction bases: 10. Germline V CDR1 and CDR2: MNHNY, SVGAGI (reference sequence). The CDR3 here is CASKNQQGINTEAFF. CDR3 coding DNA: TGTGCCAGCAAAAATCAACAGGGGATAAACACTGAAGCTTTCTTT.

V and J are TRBV5-4 and TRBJ2-5; 10 bases map to TRBD1. This CDR3 has 15 residues. Germline assignment: CDR1 SGHNT and CDR2 YYREEE (reference sequence). The V segment lost 4 bases and the J segment 5 bases; nucleotides outside the gene matches: 8. The CDR3 DNA reads as TGTGCCAGCAGCCCGACAGGGGGCGCCGGGGAGACCCAGTACTTC. It encodes CASSPTGGAGETQYF.

The chain is built from TRBV28 and TRBJ2-5; D possibly uses TRBD1 or TRBD2 (5 bases each). V gave up 1 base and J gave up 0 bases, with 12 bases separating them. CDR1 is MDHEN and CDR2 is SYDVKM in the germline V gene. The CDR3 consists of 16 residues. This chain's CDR3 is CASSLSGQGHQETQYF. CDR3 DNA: TGTGCCAGCAGTTTATCGGGCCAGGGACACCAAGAGACCCAGTACTTC.

The genes are TRBV19 and TRBJ2-7, with D perhaps matching TRBD2 (5 bases). This CDR3 is 15 amino acids long. CDR1 LNHDA and CDR2 SQIVND come from the germline V gene (reference sequence). Trimming removed 3 bases from V and 7 bases from J, with 19 bases in between. The CDR3 loop reads CASSIDRRITGEQYF. CDR3 nucleotide sequence: TGTGCCAGTAGTATTGATCGCAGGATTACGGGGGAGCAGTACTTC.

This clone showed up just once. J is TRBJ2-1 and V is TRBV6-7, with 7 bases matching TRBD2. TRBV6-7 is filed as an ORF, its function uncertain. The CDR3 length is 17 residues. With 3 bases clipped from V and 2 bases from J, the junction kept 10 bases outside the gene matches. The CDR3 nucleotides read TGTGCCAGCAGTTATAAGGGGCGGGGGAGGACCTACAATGAGCAGTTCTTC. Its protein product is CASSYKGRGRTYNEQFF.